This T cell receptor beta chain comes out of a study of T cells in Graves' hyperthyroidism and ophthalmopathy (dated by TCRdb to the late 2010s). Context from the whole study: Peripheral blood samples were taken at initial diagnosis, before any treatment was given. The roughly 90 discovery patients were divided at random into training and test sets in a 7:3 ratio. TCR V-J signatures able to tell the groups apart were searched for in a discovery cohort of 90 to 100 patients, of whom 43 had Graves' ophthalmopathy and 55 to 60 had stable Graves' hyperthyroidism. An independent validation cohort of under 20 hyperthyroidism patients and 15 or so patients who later progressed to ophthalmopathy tested prospective prediction of ophthalmopathy. According to the paper, TCR Vbeta CDR3 sequencing was carried out on over 130 peripheral blood samples, which came from 40 to 45 ophthalmopathy, under 80 hyperthyroidism and approximately 17 progressor patients. Once sampling was done, hyperthyroidism patients were given methimazole at a starting dose of 30 mg daily, whereas ophthalmopathy patients were given high-dose intravenous methylprednisolone. In addition, the study compared T-cell repertoires in thyroid tissue and in blood from roughly six Graves' hyperthyroidism patients. Broad study findings and their caveats: In cross-validation, a model built on a 13 V-J signature told ophthalmopathy apart from stable hyperthyroidism with approximately 90% sensitivity and around 83% specificity, and in testing the same model reached 80%/75%. Sample size was not statistically predetermined, and investigators were not blinded to group allocation. In validation, the model predicted progression to ophthalmopathy with approximately 70% sensitivity and around 72% specificity, a median of approximately 6.5 months before onset. Most expanded thyroid clonotypes (frequency above 0.001) were also detected in blood, a finding suggesting that blood repertoires may reflect thyroid immune responses.

The hyperthyroidism patients were between 18 and 65 years old and newly diagnosed, with a disease duration of less than 2 months. Exclusion was applied to patients with uncontrolled infections, other autoimmune diseases, pregnancy or lactation. Diagnoses relied on clinical symptoms, serum thyroxine and TRAb, thyroid ultrasound and orbital computed tomography. Blood from progressor patients was collected at the time of first diagnosis with hyperthyroidism, before any ophthalmopathy symptoms had appeared. PBMCs were isolated from 7.5 to 10 ml of fresh peripheral blood by Ficoll-Paque density gradient centrifugation. Patients classed as progressors first received a Graves' hyperthyroidism diagnosis and then went on to develop ophthalmopathy during follow-up. Total RNA was extracted using Trizol reagent, and RNA quality was assessed on an Agilent 2100 Bioanalyzer. The TCR beta CDR3 regions were amplified from RNA transcripts. The first round of RT-PCR for the TCR CDR3 was performed with the HTBI primer set and the Qiagen OneStep RT-PCR kit. A second multiplex PCR round built the libraries, followed by size selection and purification. Sequencing of the libraries was done on an Illumina HiSeq2000 using paired-end 100 bp reads. On the study's bioinformatics: SOAPnuke was used to process the raw data, removing reads that contained adapters or uncalled bases, had a mean Phred below 15, or lacked an exact match to the constant primer or identifier. High-quality paired reads were merged with COPE v1.2.5, and unique nucleotide sequences were defined as clonotypes. MiTCR v1.1 was used to align clonotypes to the IMGT TRBV, TRBD and TRBJ reference segments. Analysis was restricted to V-J combinations with a frequency above 0.0001, which covered about 99% of repertoires. The TCS score was defined as the ratio of F50 (clonal expansion) to E x V (chaos), calculated using BLOSUM62-based TCRdist between CDR3 peptides within each V-J. Welch's t-statistics and random forest reduced just over 500 V-J features to 13, which were used in a naive Bayes classifier (R e1071). Starting from the raw public reads, TCRdb applied fastp trimming at Q25, assembled clones with MiXCR and retained in-frame beta chains. One record per CDR3 amino acid sequence lists the most common genes and DNA. Here the V and J calls rest on TCRdb's processing, not on the authors' analysis. The sample table shows about 280,000 distinct CDR3 sequences, and around 25% are seen once. The ten most abundant clones make up about 30% of the sample.

This clonotype was counted ten times or more. The target of this receptor is not known. Base qualities are not recorded, but no much larger clone differs from it by a single base. The trim is 5 bases for V and 4 bases for J, with a gap of 17 bases between the germline ends. The CDR3 holds 15 amino acids from the cysteine to the phenylalanine. Only the CDR3 region is kept as DNA, spanning 45 bases read in frame from base 1. Sequencing input: blood. The TCR sequence derives from a man aged 35 to 55 with Graves' hyperthyroidism that later progressed to Graves' ophthalmopathy. The V and J segments used are TRBV12-3 or TRBV12-4 and TRBJ2-5, with no confident D gene call. At the DNA level, the sequence is TGTGCCAGCAGTCCCAGACCAGTTAAATCAGAGACCCAGTACTTC. This yields the protein CASSPRPVKSETQYF.